The 21 T cell receptor beta chains below all came from one sample that was sequenced in a study of T cell repertoires in cytomegalovirus infection. Via MiXCR, TCRdb re-called the reads, giving one row per CDR3 protein. Of roughly 190,000 distinct CDR3 sequences in the sample, 8.5% to 10% were seen once. The specimen sequenced was PBMCs. Every receptor here comes from a human donor in good health (CMV status not recorded). Some clones in this sample may be carry-over from other donors' samples.

The sample holds a few counts of this clonotype. CDR3 in amino acids: CASSPSFLNTEAFF. In nucleotides, the CDR3 is TGTGCCAGCTCACCAAGTTTCCTTAACACTGAAGCTTTCTTT. The chain has TRBV18 and TRBJ1-1; D is unresolved. Trimming took 2 bases from V and 2 from J, leaving 9 bases between them. The CDR3 consists of 14 residues. Germline lookup yields CDR1 KGHSH and CDR2 LQKENI.

CDR3 nucleotides: TGTGCCATCAGTTCAGGGGGCTTGAACACTGAAGCTTTCTTT. As protein: CAISSGGLNTEAFF. The chain has TRBV10-3 and TRBJ1-1; the match to TRBD1 covers 8 bases. Germline V gene data show CDR1 as ENHRY and CDR2 as SYGVKD. This CDR3 is built from 14 residues. J lost 0 bases, V lost 5 bases, and 2 bases had no gene match.

This chain connects TRBV23-1 to TRBJ2-5, with 7 bases matching TRBD1. TRBV23-1 is annotated as an ORF whose role is uncertain. Trimming took 0 bases from V and 5 from J; bases not matched to a gene: 6. The CDR3 is 15 amino acids. For the CDR3, the DNA is TGCGCCAGCAGTCAATCAAAAGGGGGCTCGGAGACCCAGTACTTC. Encoded protein: CASSQSKGGSETQYF.

Concerning this clonotype: A much bigger clone sits one base away, suggesting this may be a read error. This chain links TRBV19 with TRBJ1-5; maybe TRBD1 (5 bases). This CDR3 contains 13 residues. The V gene lost 4 bases and the J gene lost 4 bases, with 8 bases spanning the gap. Germline V gene lookup returns CDR1 LNHDA and CDR2 SQIVND (reference sequence). In DNA, the CDR3 is TGTGCCAGTAGTACAGGGAGGAATCAGCCCCAGCATTTT. Its translation: CASSTGRNQPQHF.

This chain connects TRBV19 to TRBJ1-2; D not certain. Trimming cost V 5 bases and J 8 bases, with 15 bases left between them. The CDR3 extends over 13 amino acids. Per germline, CDR1 LNHDA and CDR2 SQIVND (reference sequence). The chain's CDR3 is CASSYSGLSGYTF. In DNA, the CDR3 is TGTGCCAGTAGTTATTCTGGTTTATCGGGCTACACCTTC.

This chain connects TRBV20-1 to TRBJ2-3; D not resolved. CDR3 length: 13 residues. From germline, CDR1 is DFQATT and CDR2 SNEGSKA (reference sequence). The V end was cut by 3 bases, the J end by 2 bases, with 9 bases between. The CDR3 nucleotides are TGCAGTGCTAGGATCCCTAACACAGATACGCAGTATTTT. Amino acids: CSARIPNTDTQYF.

This clonotype was seen only a few times. The J gene is TRBJ2-5, the V gene TRBV7-2, with 10 bases that match TRBD2. CDR1 and CDR2 from the germline V gene are SGHTA and FQGNSA. CDR3 length: 15 residues. J was trimmed by 5 bases and V by 6 bases; bases with no gene match: 9. The CDR3 loop reads CASRPTSGTRETQYF. For the CDR3, the DNA is TGTGCCAGCAGACCTACTAGCGGGACCCGGGAGACCCAGTACTTC. The whole variable domain, filled in from reference TRBV7-2 and TRBJ2-5, reads GAGVSQSPSNKVTEKGKDVELRCDPISGHTALYWYRQSLGQGLEFLIYFQGNSAPDKSGLPSDRFSAERTGGSVSTLTIQRTQQEDSAVYLCASRPTSGTRETQYFGPGTRLLVL.

In this sample, this clonotype turned up many times. V gene TRBV7-3 combines with J gene TRBJ2-7; D may be TRBD2 (5 bases). Germline V CDR1 and CDR2: SGHTA, FQGTGA. CDR3 size: 15 residues. Trimming removed 0 bases at V and 6 bases at J, with 15 bases between. CDR3 sequence: CASSLTPGLGIEQYF. As DNA, the CDR3 is TGTGCCAGCAGCTTAACCCCCGGACTGGGGATCGAGCAGTACTTC.

The chain couples TRBV28 to TRBJ1-2; D not resolved. Per germline, CDR1 MDHEN and CDR2 SYDVKM. Trimming removed 2 bases from V and 2 bases from J, with 9 bases in between. The CDR3 extends over 14 amino acids. CDR3: CASSLPGRNYGYTF. In DNA form, the CDR3 reads TGTGCCAGCAGTTTACCCGGACGGAACTATGGCTACACCTTC.

This clonotype was seen many times. V and J are TRBV11-2 and TRBJ2-4; D possibly uses TRBD1 or TRBD2 (5 bases each). Germline lookup yields CDR1 SGHAT and CDR2 FQNNGV. Trimming removed 3 bases from V and 0 bases from J, with 18 bases in between. The CDR3 totals 18 residues. Here the CDR3 reads CASSFRARRGEAKNIQYF. The CDR3 DNA reads as TGTGCCAGCAGCTTTAGGGCCCGGAGAGGGGAAGCCAAAAACATTCAGTACTTC. Filled out from reference TRBV11-2 and TRBJ2-4, the complete variable domain reads EAGVAQSPRYKIIEKRQSVAFWCNPISGHATLYWYQQILGQGPKLLIQFQNNGVVDDSQLPKDRFSAERLKGVDSTLKIQPAKLEDSAVYLCASSFRARRGEAKNIQYFGAGTRLSVL.

This clonotype has more than one count but fewer than ten. The chain has TRBV23-1 and TRBJ1-5, with no clear D. TRBV23-1 falls under the ORF class, with uncertain function. Trimming pared 0 bases from V and 6 bases from J, leaving 12 bases between. CDR3 length: 15 residues. CDR3 sequence reads: CASSQSLLSCQPQHF. The CDR3 bases are TGCGCCAGCAGTCAATCGTTATTAAGTTGTCAGCCCCAGCATTTT.

The chain couples TRBV20-1 to TRBJ2-3, with 11 bases aligning to TRBD2. Germline values: CDR1 DFQATT, CDR2 SNEGSKA (reference sequence). J was trimmed by 0 bases and V by 2 bases; bases with no gene match: 4. The CDR3 consists of 16 residues. In nucleotides, the CDR3 is TGCAGTGCTAGACGGGGGACTAGCGGAAGCACAGATACGCAGTATTTT. Its translation is CSARRGTSGSTDTQYF.

This chain joins TRBV29-1 and TRBJ1-5, with no clear D. Trimming removed 1 base at V and 4 bases at J, with 5 bases between. The CDR3 runs 12 residues. Germline V gives CDR1 SQVTM, CDR2 ANQGSEA. The DNA of the CDR3 is TGCAGCGTTGAAGTGGGTAATCAGCCCCAGCATTTT. This sequence encodes CSVEVGNQPQHF.

This clonotype was picked up many times. The gene calls are TRBV7-8 and TRBJ2-7; TRBD1 matches at 9 bases. Germline assignment: CDR1 SGHVS and CDR2 FQNEAQ. V trimming: 2 bases; J trimming: 11 bases; junction bases outside the gene matches: 7. The CDR3 covers 13 residues. CDR3 protein: CASSLKNRDREYF. CDR3 nucleotide sequence: TGTGCCAGCAGCTTAAAAAACCGGGACAGGGAGTACTTC.

The V call is TRBV6-6, the J call TRBJ1-5, with TRBD1 as a possible D gene (5 bases). Trimming took off 10 bases at V and 0 bases at J, with 19 bases between the two ends. Germline loops: CDR1 MNHNY, CDR2 SVGAGI (reference sequence). CDR3 length equals 16 residues. This chain's CDR3 is CATNHGEGNSNQPQHF. Written as DNA, the CDR3 is TGTGCCACGAATCACGGGGAGGGGAATAGCAATCAGCCCCAGCATTTT.

This clonotype was seen at least ten times. The rearrangement links TRBV2 to TRBJ2-7; D is undetermined. Germline V gives CDR1 SNHLY, CDR2 FYNNEI. This CDR3 comprises 13 residues. V was shortened by 1 base and J by 2 bases, with 6 bases between the two germline ends. The CDR3 bases are TGTGCCAGCAGTGAAGTACTAACCTACGAGCAGTACTTC. This encodes CASSEVLTYEQYF.

This clonotype was counted ten times or more. The genes are TRBV5-1 and TRBJ2-3; TRBD2 matches at 10 bases. The CDR3 length is 14 residues. Per the germline V gene, CDR1 is SGHRS and CDR2 is YFSETQ. After removal of 7 bases from V and 6 bases from J, the junction contained 8 bases not matched to a gene. Here the CDR3 DNA reads TGCGCCAGCTCTAGCGGGGGACGAAAGGATACGCAGTATTTT. The encoded protein is CASSSGGRKDTQYF. The entire variable domain, with the rest obtained from reference TRBV5-1 and TRBJ2-3, is as follows: KAGVTQTPRYLIKTRGQQVTLSCSPISGHRSVSWYQQTPGQGLQFLFEYFSETQRNKGNFPGRFSGRQFSNSRSEMNVSTLELGDSALYLCASSSGGRKDTQYFGPGTRLTVL.

The genes are TRBV6-5 and TRBJ1-5; 9 bases line up with TRBD1. Germline lookup yields CDR1 MNHEY and CDR2 SVGAGI. The CDR3 length is 15 residues. V dropped 6 bases and J dropped 5; count of bases not matched to a gene: 8. DNA for the CDR3: TGTGCCAGCAGGAGGGACAGGGTTAGTGATCAGCCCCAGCATTTT. Encoded protein: CASRRDRVSDQPQHF.

Written as DNA, the CDR3 is TGTGCCAGTAGTATGTCGGTCGACACCGGGGAGCTGTTTTTT. Amino acids: CASSMSVDTGELFF. The chain recombines TRBV19 with TRBJ2-2; D gene uncertain. Germline CDR1 and CDR2: LNHDA and SQIVND (reference sequence). V was cut by 3 bases and J by 3 bases, with 8 bases left in between. CDR3 length: 14 amino acids.

This chain links TRBV4-1 with TRBJ2-2; D is uncertain. Germline-derived CDR1 and CDR2 are MGHRA and YSYEKL. V lost 0 bases to trimming and J lost 6 bases, with 8 bases between them. The CDR3 totals 14 residues. The CDR3 DNA follows: TGCGCCAGCAGCCAAGATGTGGCGGCCGGGGAGCTGTTTTTT. Protein: CASSQDVAAGELFF.

In its sample, this clonotype was seen many times. The chain couples TRBV7-8 to TRBJ2-5; 7 bases align to TRBD2. Germline lookup yields CDR1 SGHVS and CDR2 FQNEAQ. Trimming at V came to 1 base and at J to 5 bases, leaving 7 bases not matched to a gene. This CDR3 contains 15 residues. CDR3 nucleotides: TGTGCCAGCAGCTTAGATGCGGGAGCGGGGGAGACCCAGTACTTC. As protein: CASSLDAGAGETQYF. Variable domain in full (rest from reference TRBV7-8 and TRBJ2-5): GAGVSQSPRYKVAKRGQDVALRCDPISGHVSLFWYQQALGQGPEFLTYFQNEAQLDKSGLPSDRFFAERPEGSVSTLKIQRTQQEDSAVYLCASSLDAGAGETQYFGPGTRLLVL.